The clone carrying this T cell receptor (beta chain) appeared a few times. Antigen unknown. From the germline J gene comes the end of the CDR3, since the read stops 3 residues before it. Blood samples were heparinized, about 4.5 to 9 ml per donor. Germline V gene sequence: CDR1 LNHDA, CDR2 SQIVND (reference sequence). With V trimmed by 7 bases and J by 5 bases, 8 bases remained unmatched. This CDR3 is built from 15 residues. The sample belongs to a study of T cell clonality in common variable immunodeficiency. Generated by immunoSEQ multiplex PCR, the TCRdb table keeps only in-frame clones and is missing some. The data show 25,000 to 30,000 clones, with none appearing a single time. Points from the study as a whole: Repertoire-complication correlations in CVID were limited by patient heterogeneity. TCRbeta clonality was increased in CVID versus healthy controls. Fewer deletions and N-nucleotide insertions were reportedly seen in common variable immunodeficiency TCR beta sequences.

J is TRBJ2-2 and V is TRBV19, with 9 bases aligning to TRBD2. The sequencing input was peripheral blood mononuclear cells. The receptor was derived from a human donor with common variable immunodeficiency. This CDR3 reads CASTAGGPGTGELFF. The sequenced CDR3 bases are TGTGCCAGTACGGCGGGAGGGCCGGGGACCGGGGAG.